This T cell receptor (beta chain) was obtained from a study of CD8 T cells in ankylosing spondylitis (TCRdb year 2017). General notes on the study: The study profiled T cell receptor beta repertoires in healthy donors and ankylosing spondylitis patients to find disease-linked TCR variants. In total, the full study cohort was made up of roughly 110 healthy donors and some 26 ankylosing spondylitis patients. Samples of peripheral blood were taken, and for ankylosing spondylitis patients, synovial fluid was collected as well.

What the work shows at the level of the full study, not this receptor alone: Blood from ankylosing spondylitis patients appeared to be characterized by a TCR beta motif composed of about eight highly homologous amino acid variants. Some motif variants were previously reported in synovial fluid and blood of reactive arthritis patients, suggesting common disease-initiation mechanisms. In peripheral blood, the disease-linked clones were found at relatively low frequencies and had a CD8+ phenotype. Significant enrichment of the disease-linked clones was reported in matched synovial fluid samples from ankylosing spondylitis patients.

Inclusive of the bounding cysteine and phenylalanine, the CDR3 is 13 residues long. Of the read, only the CDR3 DNA is kept; its 39 bases are in frame from base 1. For CDR1 and CDR2, the germline V gene (reference sequence) lists DFQATT and SNEGSKA. A distance of 12 bases separates the germline ends of V and J, which lose 3 bases and 6 bases respectively. For this clonotype: Its antigen remains undetermined. Per-base qualities were not stored, and no clone one base away is much larger.

The reads were generated on an Illumina HiSeq 2500. Quantitative 5'-RACE with molecular barcodes was the method used to prepare the TCR beta libraries. Per the original workflow: To identify disease-linked TCR variants, a new computational method was used, one built on a probabilistic model of VDJ rearrangement. The public sequencing data were trimmed at Q25 with fastp and processed into clonotypes with MiXCR by TCRdb, which kept only in-frame beta chains. Identical CDR3 protein sequences are pooled into one entry, listed with their most common genes and DNA. TCRdb's processing, not the authors', yielded these V and J calls. The table for this sample lists hundreds of thousands of distinct CDR3 sequences; about an eighth of them were counted only once. The leading ten clones occupy under 0.6% of the sample.

Source material: blood, either unsorted or a sorted T cell fraction (not recorded which). The sequence joins TRBV20-1 to TRBJ1-5, and TRBD1 may be the D gene, going by 5 matching bases. This clonotype was obtained from a male donor with ankylosing spondylitis. The CDR3 is CSARPRVIQPQHF. The DNA reads TGCAGTGCTAGGCCCAGGGTTATTCAGCCCCAGCATTTT.